The clone carrying this TCR beta chain was seen a handful of times. Its cognate antigen is unknown. Averaging approximately 110 mL, one heparinised blood draw came from each individual donor. CD4+ naive, central memory, regulatory and stem cell-like memory cells were sorted via CD45RO/CCR7/CD25/CD127/CD95/CD27. As every portion of the isolated RNA was reverse transcribed, the sequencing read expressed TCRB transcripts. The protocol was immunoSEQ multiplex PCR, while the TCRdb copy is restricted to in-frame clones and leaves out a portion. The sample consists of roughly 340,000 clones, 13% of them appearing once. The sample belongs to a study of beta chain features in type 1 diabetes. Whole-study context: Examination of sorted cells across all samples involved around 98 million cells. Study findings and constraints: Type 1 diabetes patients showed fewer insertions and more deletions at VDJ junctions. Moderate but significant shortening of TCRB CDR3s was recorded in all four CD4+ subsets from Type 1 diabetes patients.

The sequencing input was naive CD4+ T cells from blood. The receptor comes from a woman aged 18-29 years with type 1 diabetes.

CDR3 nucleotide sequence: TGTGCCAGCAAAAAACAGGGGATTACCTACGAGCAGTACTTC. This sequence encodes CASKKQGITYEQYF. The gene calls are TRBV6-6 and TRBJ2-7; 7 bases align to TRBD1. The CDR3 is 14 residues long. The germline gives CDR1 MNHNY, CDR2 SVGAGI (reference sequence). J gave up 2 bases and V 7 bases, and 8 bases lay outside the gene matches.